The 11 T cell receptor beta chains below all came from one sample that was sequenced in a study of blood T cells in healthy people across ages. The authors ran a second PCR of 7 to 11 cycles using a sample-barcoded 5' primer and a J-beta primer mix. TCRdb called the 5' RACE reads again in MiXCR, with one record for every CDR3 protein. This table holds around 1,800,000 distinct CDR3 sequences, 30% to 40% found once. Sequenced input: blood. The receptors originated from a human donor in good health.

This clonotype appeared once. The germline gene is not matched at one end of the junction; a read error may be the cause. V and J are TRBV6-2 or TRBV6-3 and TRBJ2-4; D not resolved. The J call may be in error: the DNA end matches TRBJ2-7 better. Germline CDR1 reads MNHEY; CDR2 reads SVGEGT. The CDR3 is 12 amino acids. The DNA of the CDR3 is TGTGTCAGCAGCGAACCCGCTCTCGAGCAGTACTTC. Translation gives CVSSEPALEQYF.

Only one count was recorded for this clonotype. This chain joins TRBV11-2 and TRBJ2-1; 15 nucleotides match TRBD2. Germline V gives CDR1 SGHAT, CDR2 FQNNGV. V was clipped by 4 bases and J by 5 bases; unmatched bases: 9. The CDR3 consists of 18 residues. The CDR3 reads CASSSPGLAGGLNNEQFF. For the CDR3, the DNA is TGTGCCAGCAGCTCCCCGGGACTAGCGGGGGGACTCAACAATGAGCAGTTCTTC.

The sample holds a few counts of this clonotype. The J gene is TRBJ1-1, the V gene TRBV28; maybe TRBD1 (6 bases). Germline V gene data show CDR1 as MDHEN and CDR2 as SYDVKM. The ends were cut back, 7 bases at V and 1 base at J, with 16 bases in the middle. CDR3 size: 15 residues. The CDR3 nucleotides are TGTGCCAGCACGAGGGGGGGCGATTGGAACACTGAAGCTTTCTTT. Amino acids: CASTRGGDWNTEAFF.

V gene TRBV11-2 combines with J gene TRBJ2-5, with 7 nucleotides matching TRBD1. There are 15 residues in the CDR3. The germline gives CDR1 SGHAT, CDR2 FQNNGV. After removal of 1 base from V and 5 bases from J, the junction contained 7 bases not matched to a gene. CDR3 region: CASSLGNRGGETQYF. CDR3 DNA sequence: TGTGCCAGCAGCTTAGGGAACAGGGGTGGGGAGACCCAGTACTTC. Filled out from reference TRBV11-2 and TRBJ2-5, the complete variable domain reads EAGVAQSPRYKIIEKRQSVAFWCNPISGHATLYWYQQILGQGPKLLIQFQNNGVVDDSQLPKDRFSAERLKGVDSTLKIQPAKLEDSAVYLCASSLGNRGGETQYFGPGTRLLVL.

This clonotype has more than one count but fewer than ten. The chain has TRBV4-3 and TRBJ2-1, with TRBD2 matching 9 bases. Losses at the gene ends were 0 bases for V and 6 bases for J; bases not matched to a gene: 0. The CDR3 is 14 residues long. Germline V lookup: CDR1 LGHNA, CDR2 YSLEER. Here the CDR3 reads CASSQELAGNEQFF. In DNA form, the CDR3 reads TGCGCCAGCAGCCAAGAACTAGCGGGCAATGAGCAGTTCTTC.

The gene calls are TRBV4-1 and TRBJ1-1, with D possibly TRBD1 on 5 matching bases. Germline V gene data show CDR1 as MGHRA and CDR2 as YSYEKL. The CDR3 has 15 residues. V dropped 0 bases and J dropped 7 bases, with 15 bases sitting between them. The DNA of the CDR3 is TGCGCCAGCAGCCAAGAACACGGGGCTAGGGGTGAAGCTTTCTTT. Its translation is CASSQEHGARGEAFF.

This clonotype has more than one count but fewer than ten. The genes are TRBV7-9 and TRBJ2-1; TRBD1 matches at 7 bases. The CDR3 runs 12 residues. After removal of 6 bases from V and 14 bases from J, the junction contained 10 bases not matched to a gene. Germline values: CDR1 SEHNR, CDR2 FQNEAQ (reference sequence). CDR3 amino acids: CASSSTYTGEFF. CDR3 coding DNA: TGTGCCAGCAGTTCGACTTATACAGGGGAGTTCTTC.

In this sample, this clonotype turned up once. This chain links TRBV4-1 with TRBJ2-5; perhaps TRBD1 as D (7 bases). Germline-derived CDR1 and CDR2 are MGHRA and YSYEKL. CDR3 length: 17 residues. V gave up 4 bases and J gave up 4 bases, with 22 bases separating them. In DNA, the CDR3 is TGCGCCAGCAGCCCCAGGGGGAGTTTGGCGGGGTTAGAGACCCAGTACTTC. This translates into CASSPRGSLAGLETQYF.

The rearrangement links TRBV6-1 to TRBJ1-5, with D possibly matching TRBD1 (5 bases). V lost 2 bases, J lost 6 bases, and 11 bases lay in between. This CDR3 has 14 residues. Germline assignment: CDR1 MNHNS and CDR2 SASEGT. CDR3 nucleotides: TGTGCCAGCAGTGAATTGGGGCACGGTCAGCCCCAGCATTTT. Residues: CASSELGHGQPQHF.

This clonotype has a handful of counts. The chain has TRBV12-3 or TRBV12-4 and TRBJ1-1; the D is unclear. V was shortened by 6 bases and J by 7 bases, with 12 bases between the two germline ends. The CDR3 extends over 12 amino acids. The chain's CDR3 is CASSPSGVEAFF. The CDR3 bases are TGTGCCAGCAGCCCCTCTGGTGTTGAAGCTTTCTTT.

V is TRBV4-3 and J is TRBJ2-1; tentative D call: TRBD1 (6 bases). The CDR3 runs 17 residues. V was pared by 0 bases and J by 6 bases, with 18 bases between. Germline-derived CDR1 and CDR2 are LGHNA and YSLEER. For the CDR3, the DNA is TGCGCCAGCAGCCAAGATCGGTGGGCACAGGGCAGCAATGAGCAGTTCTTC. Translation gives CASSQDRWAQGSNEQFF.